This T cell receptor beta chain was sequenced in a study of cytomegalovirus exposure and HLA in healthy donors. The wider study: Among the approximately 410 genotyped donors, approximately 80% were placed in the Caucasian-associated ancestry cluster.

Regarding the study as a whole: Cytomegalovirus-associated TCR beta chains were listed, numbering roughly 150.

The CDR3 consists of 15 residues. V was pared by 10 bases and J by 0 bases, with 10 bases of the junction left unmatched. Germline values: CDR1 SGHAT, CDR2 FQDESV (reference sequence). Primers for the PCR totalled 60 Vbeta and 13 Jbeta. TCRdb's table, derived via immunoSEQ multiplex PCR, lists solely in-frame clones and lacks some. Here the sample spans 75,000 to 100,000 clones, about 83% being singletons. A word on this clone: The antigen is unknown.

Sequencing used PBMCs. The origin of this receptor is a man aged 55 to 70 in good health and CMV-seropositive. The V gene is TRBV11-1, the J gene TRBJ2-7; the match to TRBD1 covers 9 bases. The CDR3 coding sequence is TGTGCCAACCAACAGGGGGCGAGATTCTCCTACGAGCAGTACTTC. Translating it yields CANQQGARFSYEQYF.